The 31 T cell receptor beta chains reported below all come from one sample, sequenced in a study of blood T cell repertoires in COVID-19. This table comes from immunoSEQ multiplex PCR, and its TCRdb copy is limited to in-frame clones, with some not included. The table includes about 430,000 clones, about 90% detected once. The sample taken for sequencing was peripheral blood. The receptors stem from a man in his late teens or twenties with COVID-19, enrolled during active disease.

This clone was recorded once. The chain combines TRBV7-6 with TRBJ2-7; possible D gene TRBD2, 6 bases. V was cut by 4 bases and J by 2 bases, with 12 bases left in between. Germline CDR1 reads SGHVS; CDR2 reads FNYEAQ. The CDR3 spans 14 residues. The DNA for the CDR3 is TGTGCCAGCAGCTCCGGGAGCTATACCTACGAGCAGTACTTC. It specifies CASSSGSYTYEQYF.

The chain joins TRBV6-5 to TRBJ1-1; 9 bases map to TRBD1. The germline gives CDR1 MNHEY, CDR2 SVGAGI. There are 13 residues in the CDR3. The junction had 4 bases not matched to a gene; V was cut back by 4 bases and J by 7 bases. CDR3 DNA: TGTGCCAGCAGTTCGCTGACAGGGGGTGAAGCTTTCTTT. Its protein is CASSSLTGGEAFF.

This chain uses TRBV25-1 with TRBJ1-2; D gene uncertain. There are 16 residues in the CDR3. The V and J ends lost 0 bases and 4 bases respectively, with 15 bases between them. Germline V gene data show CDR1 as MGHDK and CDR2 as SYGVNS. The CDR3 sequence is CASSEYISASSYGYTF. The DNA of the CDR3 is TGTGCCAGCAGTGAATATATCTCGGCCTCTAGCTATGGCTACACCTTC.

The J gene is TRBJ2-5, the V gene TRBV9, with 7 bases fitting TRBD2. Trimming at V came to 4 bases and at J to 5 bases, leaving 14 bases not matched to a gene. Germline V gene lookup returns CDR1 SGDLS and CDR2 YYNGEE. CDR3 length equals 16 residues. This chain's CDR3 is CASSPGGGQGGETQYF. CDR3 nucleotide sequence: TGTGCCAGCAGCCCGGGAGGCGGACAAGGCGGGGAGACCCAGTACTTC.

The V call is TRBV6-4, the J call TRBJ1-6; D is possibly TRBD1 (5 bases). Germline loops: CDR1 MRHNA, CDR2 SNTAGT. The CDR3 length is 14 residues. Trimming removed 6 bases from V and 5 bases from J, with 11 bases in between. CDR3 sequence: CASSQGRDNSPLHF. CDR3 sequence (DNA): TGTGCCAGCAGCCAGGGCAGGGATAATTCACCCCTCCACTTT.

This rearrangement joins TRBV6-6 to TRBJ2-3, with 8 bases identical to TRBD1. Germline V gene sequence: CDR1 MNHNY, CDR2 SVGAGI (reference sequence). J lost 3 bases, V lost 7 bases, and 6 bases had no gene match. This CDR3 is built from 14 residues. The CDR3 nucleotides are TGTGCCAGCAATGGACAGGGCTTAACAGATACGCAGTATTTT. Amino acids: CASNGQGLTDTQYF.

The chain has TRBV12-5 and TRBJ2-3; weak D call: TRBD2 (6 bases). The CDR3 spans 13 residues. The V gene's germline CDR1 is LGHNT and CDR2 FRNRAP. V shed 5 bases and J shed 6 bases, with 12 bases lying between them. The CDR3 reads CASGMLSGDTQYF. In DNA form, the CDR3 reads TGTGCTAGTGGTATGCTTAGCGGTGATACGCAGTATTTT.

The rearrangement uses TRBV7-8 and TRBJ2-5; TRBD1 agrees at 8 bases. The germline V gene has CDR1 SGHVS and CDR2 FQNEAQ. The CDR3 has 15 residues. The J segment lost 1 base and the V segment lost 5 bases, leaving 6 bases of the junction unmatched. The CDR3 sequence is CASSLGQALQETQYF. DNA for the CDR3: TGTGCCAGCAGCCTGGGACAGGCCCTCCAAGAGACCCAGTACTTC.

V gene TRBV7-8 combines with J gene TRBJ2-1, with D possibly being TRBD2 (6 bases). The CDR3 runs to 12 residues. V was cut by 6 bases and J by 7 bases, with 10 bases left in between. Germline values: CDR1 SGHVS, CDR2 FQNEAQ. CDR3 nucleotide sequence: TGTGCCAGCAGACGGCTAGCGAATGAGCAGTTCTTC. Translated: CASRRLANEQFF.

V usage is TRBV6-6 and J usage is TRBJ2-3; no definite D call. Germline V gene data show CDR1 as MNHNY and CDR2 as SVGAGI (reference sequence). Trimming took off 3 bases at V and 0 bases at J, with 10 bases between the two ends. CDR3 length: 15 amino acids. The CDR3 loop reads CASSYERLSTDTQYF. The CDR3 DNA is TGTGCCAGCAGTTATGAGAGACTTAGCACAGATACGCAGTATTTT.

V and J are TRBV11-2 and TRBJ2-7; TRBD1 might be the D (5 bases). V shed 7 bases and J shed 6 bases, with 19 bases lying between them. Germline V gene data show CDR1 as SGHAT and CDR2 as FQNNGV. This CDR3 comprises 14 residues. The CDR3 spells CASTSSLGLGEQYF. In nucleotides, the CDR3 is TGTGCCAGCACCTCGTCGTTGGGGCTAGGCGAGCAGTACTTC.

The J gene is TRBJ2-1, the V gene TRBV19, with a tentative D call TRBD2 (5 bases). Germline lookup yields CDR1 LNHDA and CDR2 SQIVND (reference sequence). V lost 9 bases and J lost 0, with 18 bases in between. The CDR3 loop spans 16 amino acids. CDR3 sequence: CASSRLTTNSYNEQFF. CDR3 bases: TGTGCCAGCTCTAGACTAACGACGAACTCCTACAATGAGCAGTTCTTC.

This chain connects TRBV28 to TRBJ1-6, with TRBD1 as a possible D gene (6 bases). The CDR3 has 16 residues. The germline gives CDR1 MDHEN, CDR2 SYDVKM. Between the trimmed V and J ends, which lost 5 bases and 4 bases, there was a span of 15 bases. This CDR3 is CASSGDTGPYNSPLHF. In DNA form, the CDR3 reads TGTGCCAGCAGTGGGGACACTGGCCCATATAATTCACCCCTCCACTTT.

The genes are TRBV7-9 and TRBJ2-7; 9 positions agree with TRBD1. The CDR3 is made up of 16 amino acids. Germline V gene sequence: CDR1 SEHNR, CDR2 FQNEAQ (reference sequence). Losses at the gene ends were 1 base for V and 1 base for J; bases not matched to a gene: 5. CDR3 amino acids: CASSLGYGTGSYEQYF. The CDR3 nucleotides read TGTGCCAGCAGCTTAGGGTACGGGACAGGGTCCTACGAGCAGTACTTC. Complete variable domain (other parts from reference TRBV7-9 and TRBJ2-7): DTGVSQNPRHKITKRGQNVTFRCDPISEHNRLYWYRQTLGQGPEFLTYFQNEAQLEKSRLLSDRFSAERPKGSFSTLEIQRTEQGDSAMYLCASSLGYGTGSYEQYFGPGTRLTVT.

The J gene is TRBJ1-2, the V gene TRBV3-1 (or the pseudogene TRBV3-2); D unresolved. Germline V gene sequence: CDR1 LGHDT, CDR2 YNNKEL (reference sequence). The V gene lost 3 bases and the J gene lost 4 bases, with 12 bases spanning the gap. The CDR3 loop spans 14 amino acids. CDR3 loop: CASSHTTGSYGYTF. In DNA form, the CDR3 reads TGTGCCAGCAGCCATACGACCGGGAGCTATGGCTACACCTTC.

The chain recombines TRBV2 with TRBJ2-5, with a weak D call TRBD2 (5 bases). The V end was cut by 5 bases, the J end by 2 bases, with 18 bases between. This CDR3 comprises 16 residues. Germline lookup yields CDR1 SNHLY and CDR2 FYNNEI. The CDR3 loop is CASSLTPGISQETQYF. In nucleotides, the CDR3 is TGTGCCAGCAGTCTCACGCCGGGGATTTCTCAAGAGACCCAGTACTTC.

The chain is built from TRBV12-3 or TRBV12-4 and TRBJ2-4, with D possibly TRBD2 on 6 matching bases. V lost 3 bases, J lost 6 bases, and 9 bases lay in between. The CDR3 is made up of 13 amino acids. The CDR3 protein is CASSLGGINIQYF. The DNA for the CDR3 is TGTGCCAGCAGTTTGGGGGGAATAAACATTCAGTACTTC.

The chain carries TRBV5-1 and TRBJ2-7, with 9 bases fitting TRBD1. V was clipped by 7 bases and J by 1 base; unmatched bases: 3. CDR1 is SGHRS and CDR2 is YFSETQ in the germline V gene. This CDR3 region has 13 residues. The CDR3 sequence is CASGQGPSYEQYF. The CDR3 DNA reads TGCGCCAGCGGACAGGGGCCTTCCTACGAGCAGTACTTC.

The CDR3 DNA reads TGTGCCAGCAGCCGAAAGGGTTGGGGGGGTCAGCCCCAGCATTTT. Translated, it gives CASSRKGWGGQPQHF. The chain couples TRBV6-5 to TRBJ1-5; D is possibly TRBD1 (5 bases). V was clipped by 6 bases and J by 6 bases, with 18 bases between them. The CDR3 spans 15 residues. Germline CDR1 and CDR2: MNHEY and SVGAGI.

This chain links TRBV14 with TRBJ1-1, with D perhaps TRBD1 (6 bases). Germline V lookup: CDR1 SGHDN, CDR2 FVKESK. The ends were cut back, 4 bases at V and 3 bases at J, with 15 bases in the middle. This CDR3 is built from 15 residues. Here the CDR3 DNA reads TGTGCCAGCAGCCGACTACAGGGAGGGTACACTGAAGCTTTCTTT. Translation: CASSRLQGGYTEAFF.

The rearrangement uses TRBV19 and TRBJ1-6; a possible D gene is TRBD1 (5 bases). The CDR3 loop spans 15 amino acids. With 6 bases removed from V and 4 bases from J, the gap between germline ends came to 13 bases. The germline gives CDR1 LNHDA, CDR2 SQIVND (reference sequence). CDR3 sequence: CASSPGHVYNSPLHF. The CDR3 nucleotides are TGTGCCAGTAGCCCCGGACACGTTTATAATTCACCCCTCCACTTT.

The V and J genes are TRBV9 and TRBJ2-1; 14 nucleotides line up with TRBD2. Germline CDR1 SGDLS, CDR2 YYNGEE. V was pared by 4 bases and J by 6 bases, with 6 bases of the junction left unmatched. The CDR3 has 16 amino acids. Written as DNA, the CDR3 is TGTGCCAGCAGCCTCCAGACTAGCGGGAGGGCCAATGAGCAGTTCTTC. The encoded protein is CASSLQTSGRANEQFF.

This clone has just a few counts. The J gene is TRBJ1-2, the V gene TRBV2, with 8 bases aligning to TRBD1. This CDR3 has 14 residues. Germline V gene lookup returns CDR1 SNHLY and CDR2 FYNNEI. J gave up 4 bases and V 4 bases, and 5 bases lay outside the gene matches. The CDR3 spells CASSGQGASYGYTF. CDR3 coding DNA: TGTGCCAGCAGTGGTCAGGGGGCGAGCTATGGCTACACCTTC.

The genes are TRBV2 and TRBJ1-1; TRBD1 matches 10 bases. In germline, CDR1 is SNHLY, CDR2 FYNNEI. This CDR3 has 13 residues. The V gene end was trimmed by 6 bases and the J gene end by 5 bases; junction bases not matched to a gene: 3. CDR3 coding DNA: TGTGCCAGCAGGGACAGGGGGAGGACTGAAGCTTTCTTT. It yields the protein CASRDRGRTEAFF.

J is TRBJ1-1 and V is TRBV7-9; 8 bases map to TRBD1. V was pared by 2 bases and J by 2 bases, with 7 bases of the junction left unmatched. The CDR3 covers 16 residues. Germline V gene sequence: CDR1 SEHNR, CDR2 FQNEAQ (reference sequence). CDR3 loop: CASSLNLAGGNTEAFF. The DNA for the CDR3 is TGTGCCAGCAGCTTAAACTTGGCAGGGGGCAACACTGAAGCTTTCTTT.

This chain connects TRBV15 to TRBJ1-2; D not certain. The length of the CDR3 is 16 residues. CDR1 is LNHNV, CDR2 YYDKDF, per germline (reference sequence). V was pared by 1 base and J by 0 bases, with 12 bases between. CDR3 DNA sequence: TGTGCCACCAGCAGAGGGAGCGGCGACTCTAACTATGGCTACACCTTC. This sequence encodes CATSRGSGDSNYGYTF.

The genes are TRBV19 and TRBJ1-1, with 8 bases fitting TRBD1. The CDR3 spans 16 residues. V shed 4 bases and J 3 bases; nucleotides not matched to a gene: 10. CDR1 and CDR2 (germline): LNHDA, SQIVND (reference sequence). CDR3 DNA sequence: TGTGCCAGTAGTAGTCAGGGGGCGCGAGGATACACTGAAGCTTTCTTT. Encoded protein: CASSSQGARGYTEAFF.

This chain links TRBV5-1 with TRBJ1-5; no firm D call. Germline CDR1 reads SGHRS; CDR2 reads YFSETQ. V was pared by 0 bases and J by 7 bases, with 14 bases between. There are 15 residues in the CDR3. The CDR3 is CASSLDGSPGQPQHF. The CDR3 coding sequence is TGCGCCAGCAGCTTGGACGGTTCCCCGGGACAGCCCCAGCATTTT.

The chain has TRBV28 and TRBJ1-5, with TRBD1 as a possible D gene (5 bases). The V end lost 6 bases, the J end lost 0 bases, and 9 bases lay between the germline ends. This CDR3 region has 14 residues. In germline, CDR1 is MDHEN, CDR2 SYDVKM. CDR3 sequence reads: CASSRDSSNQPQHF. The CDR3 DNA reads TGTGCCAGCAGCAGAGACAGTAGCAATCAGCCCCAGCATTTT.

In its sample, this clone was seen a few times. The gene calls are TRBV5-4 and TRBJ2-1, with TRBD2 identical over 11 bases. V gave up 0 bases and J gave up 6 bases; unmatched junction bases: 2. The CDR3 extends over 15 amino acids. From germline, CDR1 is SGHNT and CDR2 YYREEE (reference sequence). CDR3 bases: TGTGCCAGCAGCTTGGTAGGGACTAGCGGCAATGAGCAGTTCTTC. It specifies CASSLVGTSGNEQFF.

The rearrangement joins TRBV7-2 to TRBJ1-2; 12 positions agree with TRBD1. This CDR3 spans 17 amino acids. CDR1 and CDR2 (germline): SGHTA, FQGNSA. J lost 5 bases, V lost 5 bases, and 12 bases had no gene match. The CDR3 region is CASSPTGTGGRNYGYTF. The CDR3 DNA follows: TGTGCCAGCAGCCCAACCGGGACAGGGGGCCGTAATTATGGCTACACCTTC.